This is a list of T cell receptor beta chains from one sample in a study of T-cell reconstitution after alpha-beta-depleted transplantation in children. TCRdb recomputed calls from the PCR reads with MiXCR, one row per CDR3 protein. The sample consists of some 240,000 distinct CDR3 sequences, about 8.8% of them appearing once. This specimen was PBMCs from the stem cell graft donor, taken from the stem cell graft. These TCRs come from a human donor who donated a stem cell graft to a child with SCID. CDR3s include the opening cysteine and the closing phenylalanine or tryptophan. Fields, in order: D gene, clone size, J gene, V gene, CDR3 length, CDR3 DNA, CDR3 protein. The D gene is left open where the match is weak. Rows may omit the clone size; those that give it use once, few, many or a size class.

>.|many|TRBJ2-3|TRBV9|16
TGTGCCAGCAGCCACCAGGGGGGATGGGACACAGATACGCAGTATTTT
CASSHQGGWDTDTQYF
>TRBD2|.|TRBJ2-3|TRBV20-1|16
TGCAGTGCTAGAGATGGCCTAGCGGGGAACACAGATACGCAGTATTTT
CSARDGLAGNTDTQYF
>TRBD1|many|TRBJ1-4|TRBV20-1|15
TGCAGTGCTCAGGCCGGGACAGGGGGTAATGAAAAACTGTTTTTT
CSAQAGTGGNEKLFF
>.|many|TRBJ2-1|TRBV12-3/TRBV12-4|15
TGTGCCAGCAGTTTAGCCAGCGTATCCTACAATGAGCAGTTCTTC
CASSLASVSYNEQFF
>.|many|TRBJ1-6|TRBV5-1|17
TGCGCCAGCAGCTTGGGCCCCCGGGACGGACATAATTCACCCCTCCACTTT
CASSLGPRDGHNSPLHF
>.|many|TRBJ1-2|TRBV5-6|14
TGTGCCAGCAGCTTGCCGACAGGAATCTATGGCTACACCTTC
CASSLPTGIYGYTF
>TRBD2|many|TRBJ2-7|TRBV7-2|16
TGTGCCAGCAGCTTACCTACGGGACTAGGAAACTACGAGCAGTACTTC
CASSLPTGLGNYEQYF
>TRBD1|many|TRBJ2-5|TRBV5-1|15
TGCGCCAGCAGCTCCCAGACAGGGCCTACGGAGACCCAGTACTTC
CASSSQTGPTETQYF
>TRBD1|many|TRBJ2-4|TRBV28|14
TGTGCCAGCAGTTTAGGACAGGGAGAGAACATTCAGTACTTC
CASSLGQGENIQYF
>TRBD2|many|TRBJ2-7|TRBV12-3/TRBV12-4|16
TGTGCCAGCAGTTTGAGACTAGCGGGGGCCTTTGGGGAGCAGTACTTC
CASSLRLAGAFGEQYF
>.|many|TRBJ1-1|TRBV25-1|14
TGTGCCAGCAGTGAAGGAGGAAGGTGGACTGAAGCTTTCTTT
CASSEGGRWTEAFF
>.|many|TRBJ2-2|TRBV9|15
TGTGCCAGCAGCGCCATACAGGAGATGAGCGGGGAGCTGTTTTTT
CASSAIQEMSGELFF
>.|many|TRBJ2-2|TRBV23-1|16
TGCGCCAGCAGTCAATCTGGGGCAAGGTCGTTTCGGGAGCTGTTTTTT
CASSQSGARSFRELFF
>.|many|TRBJ2-5|TRBV5-1|15
TGCGCCAGCAGCCTCAATTCGGGGATGCGAGAGACCCAGTACTTC
CASSLNSGMRETQYF
>.|many|TRBJ2-5|TRBV6-1|14
TGTGCCAGCAGTCGCGGACAGAACCAAGAGACCCAGTACTTC
CASSRGQNQETQYF
>.|.|TRBJ1-1|TRBV7-3|16
TGTGCCAGCAGCCTCGGAGCCGGGACAATGAACACTGAAGCTTTCTTT
CASSLGAGTMNTEAFF
>.|many|TRBJ1-5|TRBV2|14
TGTGCCAGCAGTGAGGGGGGGCGCAATCAGCCCCAGCATTTT
CASSEGGRNQPQHF
>TRBD1|many|TRBJ1-4|TRBV12-3/TRBV12-4|15
TGTGCCAGCAGTGCCGGACAGGGCGGTAGTGAAAAACTGTTTTTT
CASSAGQGGSEKLFF
>.|many|TRBJ2-3|TRBV28|13
TGCGCCAGCAGCTTGGGGCGCACAGATACGCAGTATTTT
CASSLGRTDTQYF
>TRBD1|many|TRBJ2-1|TRBV15|15
TGTGCCACCACACCCGCGGACAGGGGGTTGGATGAGCAGTTCTTC
CATTPADRGLDEQFF
>.|many|TRBJ2-6|TRBV18|17
TGTGCCAGCTCAGGGGACCAACCCAACGTGGGGGCCAACGTCCTGACTTTC
CASSGDQPNVGANVLTF
>.|.|TRBJ1-1|TRBV20-1|13
TGCAGTGCTAGAGAGGTGGGGCGCACTGAAGCTTTCTTT
CSAREVGRTEAFF
>.|few|TRBJ1-1|TRBV5-1|14
TGCGCCAGCAGCTTGTCGATGTTGAACACTGAAGCTTTCTTT
CASSLSMLNTEAFF
>TRBD1|many|TRBJ2-7|TRBV20-1|15
TGCAGTGCTAGAGAAGGGACAGGGGTTTACTACGAGCAGTACTTC
CSAREGTGVYYEQYF
>.|.|TRBJ2-1|TRBV27|15
TGTGCCAGCAGACAAGGGGGGACAGACTACAATGAGCAGTTCTTC
CASRQGGTDYNEQFF
>TRBD2|.|TRBJ2-5|TRBV10-2|14
TGCGCCAGCTTTCGCGGGGGGGCCGGAGAGACCCAGTACTTC
CASFRGGAGETQYF
>.|many|TRBJ1-5|TRBV30|17
TGTGCCTGGAGTGTACGTATAGGCGGCCAGAGCAATCAGCCCCAGCATTTT
CAWSVRIGGQSNQPQHF
>.|many|TRBJ1-5|TRBV12-3/TRBV12-4|15
TGTGCCAGCAGTTTGGGGGTCAGGGGCAATCAGCCCCAGCATTTT
CASSLGVRGNQPQHF
>.|many|TRBJ2-1|TRBV6-2/TRBV6-3|14
TGTGCCAGCACTCCCCGGGACCCTCCCAGTGAGCAGTTCTTC
CASTPRDPPSEQFF
>.|many|TRBJ2-1|TRBV20-1|17
TGCAGTGCTAGAGCCCCGAAGGGGGTTAGCTCCTACAATGAGCAGTTCTTC
CSARAPKGVSSYNEQFF
>TRBD1|.|TRBJ2-1|TRBV3-1|15
TGTGCCAGCAGCCCCGGACGGACAGGTGACAATGAGCAGTTCTTC
CASSPGRTGDNEQFF
>.|many|TRBJ2-2|TRBV6-2/TRBV6-3|16
TGTGCCAGCAGTTATGGCCCTGACCTGAACACCGGGGAGCTGTTTTTT
CASSYGPDLNTGELFF
>.|many|TRBJ2-3|TRBV5-1|15
TGCGCCAGCAGCCCCATTAGTGGAGCCACAGATACGCAGTATTTT
CASSPISGATDTQYF
>.|many|TRBJ2-7|TRBV20-1|12
TGCAGTGCGGGAGACGGATCCTACGAGCAGTACTTC
CSAGDGSYEQYF
>.|many|TRBJ1-1|TRBV28|16
TGTGCCAGCAGTTCGTCGGGGGGCGCAGCGAGTACTGAAGCTTTCTTT
CASSSSGGAASTEAFF
>.|many|TRBJ2-1|TRBV7-3|13
TGTGCCAGCAGCTCTACCTACTACAATGAGCAGTTCTTC
CASSSTYYNEQFF
>.|many|TRBJ1-1|TRBV7-9|13
TGTGCCAGCAGCCCTTCCTCGGGGACTGAAGCTTTCTTT
CASSPSSGTEAFF
>.|many|TRBJ2-7|TRBV12-3/TRBV12-4|12
TGTGCCAGCAGCCAACGGACCTACGAGCAGTACTTC
CASSQRTYEQYF
>.|many|TRBJ2-1|TRBV3-1|11
TGTGCCAGCAGCCAAGTCAGGGAGCAGTTCTTC
CASSQVREQFF